These 18 T cell receptor beta chains share one sample of origin, sequenced in a study of cytomegalovirus exposure and HLA in healthy donors. The assay was immunoSEQ multiplex PCR, and TCRdb's table has in-frame clones only and misses some. The data show 180,000 or so clones, around 83% seen once. The sequencing sample was made of PBMCs. All receptors come from a woman aged 25 to 39 in good health and CMV-seropositive.

The chain combines TRBV11-1 with TRBJ2-7, with 10 bases aligning to TRBD2. There are 19 residues in the CDR3. V lost 0 bases and J lost 3; bases outside the gene matches: 14. The germline V gene encodes CDR1 SGHAT and CDR2 FQDESV (reference sequence). In nucleotides, the CDR3 is TGTGCCAGCAGCTTAGCGTCAGGAACAATAGCGGGAGGCTTCTACGAGCAGTACTTC. Translated: CASSLASGTIAGGFYEQYF.

About this clone: Germline and junction disagree at one end, which may indicate a read error. V gene TRBV7-7 combines with J gene TRBJ2-5; tentative D call: TRBD2 (6 bases). Germline-derived CDR1 and CDR2 are SSHAT and FNYEAQ (reference sequence). CDR3 length equals 15 residues. Here the CDR3 reads CASSAVSGTGETQYF. As DNA, the CDR3 is TGTGCTAGCAGCGCTGTGTCGGGGACTGGGGAGACCCAGTACTTC.

CDR3 in DNA: TGTGCCAGCAGCTTTGTGGGGGGGACTGAGCAGTTCTTC. This sequence encodes CASSFVGGTEQFF. V gene TRBV11-3 combines with J gene TRBJ2-1, with 7 bases fitting TRBD2. Germline V gene sequence: CDR1 SGHNT, CDR2 YENEEA. The CDR3 totals 13 residues. The ends lost 3 bases at V and 9 bases at J; junction bases unmatched: 5. Using reference TRBV11-3 and TRBJ2-1 for the parts outside the CDR3, the full variable domain is EAGVVQSPRYKIIEKKQPVAFWCNPISGHNTLYWYLQNLGQGPELLIRYENEEAVDDSQLPKDRFSAERLKGVDSTLKIQPAELGDSAVYLCASSFVGGTEQFFGPGTRLTVL.

This clone was seen just once. V and J are TRBV2 and TRBJ2-7; tentatively, D is TRBD1 (5 bases). There are 16 residues in the CDR3. The germline gives CDR1 SNHLY, CDR2 FYNNEI. The V end lost 3 bases, the J end lost 3 bases, and 18 bases lay between the germline ends. CDR3 DNA sequence: TGTGCCAGCAGTGAGCTTACAGGCGATATCATCTACGAGCAGTACTTC. This sequence encodes CASSELTGDIIYEQYF.

This clone was seen a handful of times. V is TRBV19 and J is TRBJ1-3, with 12 positions matching TRBD1. Per the germline V gene, CDR1 is LNHDA and CDR2 is SQIVND (reference sequence). CDR3 length equals 18 residues. The trim removed 1 base at V and 0 bases at J, leaving 4 bases unmatched. The CDR3 coding sequence is TGTGCCAGTAGTATAGGAGGGACAGGGGGCCGCTCTGGAAACACCATATATTTT. Residues: CASSIGGTGGRSGNTIYF.

V usage is TRBV5-1 and J usage is TRBJ1-1, with D perhaps matching TRBD1 (6 bases). Germline V gene sequence: CDR1 SGHRS, CDR2 YFSETQ. The CDR3 contains 16 residues. Trimming cost V 0 bases and J 0 bases, with 12 bases left between them. DNA for the CDR3: TGCGCCAGCAGCTTGGCGGCAGGGGCTATGAACACTGAAGCTTTCTTT. Protein product: CASSLAAGAMNTEAFF.

The chain employs TRBV5-6 and TRBJ2-3, with 9 bases fitting TRBD1. V shed 2 bases, J shed 1 base, and the junction held 5 bases outside the gene matches. The CDR3 consists of 16 residues. Germline CDR1 reads SGHDT; CDR2 reads YYEEEE. This chain's CDR3 is CASSFPGQGGTDTQYF. CDR3 nucleotide sequence: TGTGCCAGCAGCTTCCCGGGACAGGGAGGCACAGATACGCAGTATTTT.

This chain uses TRBV6-5 with TRBJ2-1; D gene ambiguous. This CDR3 has 10 residues. The V end was cut by 5 bases, the J end by 10 bases, with 6 bases between. Per the germline V gene, CDR1 is MNHEY and CDR2 is SVGAGI. In DNA, the CDR3 is TGTGCCAGCAGTGTAATAGAGCAGTTCTTC. Translated: CASSVIEQFF.

This chain connects TRBV4-2 to TRBJ2-7; D is possibly TRBD1 (6 bases). Trimming removed 6 bases at V and 1 base at J, with 16 bases between. Germline CDR1 reads LGHNA; CDR2 reads YNFKEQ. The CDR3 has 15 residues. The CDR3 sequence: CASSPSKGVSYEQYF. The CDR3, as DNA: TGTGCCAGCAGTCCTAGCAAGGGGGTGTCCTACGAGCAGTACTTC.

The J gene is TRBJ1-5, the V gene TRBV30; D call uncertain. Between the trimmed V and J ends, which lost 3 bases and 2 bases, there was a span of 8 bases. The CDR3 covers 13 residues. Germline loops: CDR1 GTSNPN, CDR2 SVGIG (reference sequence). The CDR3 loop is CAWRTGGNQPQHF. For the CDR3, the DNA is TGTGCCTGGAGAACTGGAGGCAATCAGCCCCAGCATTTT. Full variable domain (remainder filled in from reference TRBV30 and TRBJ1-5): SQTIHQWPATLVQPVGSPLSLECTVEGTSNPNLYWYRQAAGRGLQLLFYSVGIGQISSEVPQNLSASRPQDRQFILSSKKLLLSDSGFYLCAWRTGGNQPQHFGDGTRLSIL.

V is TRBV6-5 and J is TRBJ1-5; D is perhaps TRBD1 (5 bases). Germline CDR1 reads MNHEY; CDR2 reads SVGAGI. V shed 8 bases and J shed 4 bases, with 15 bases lying between them. The CDR3 sequence is 14 residues long. CDR3 nucleotides: TGTGCCAGCGGGGCAGGAAGGGTAAATCAGCCCCAGCATTTT. Its translation is CASGAGRVNQPQHF.

This chain links TRBV6-5 with TRBJ2-5; D is possibly TRBD1 (5 bases). This CDR3 comprises 14 residues. CDR1 and CDR2 (germline): MNHEY, SVGAGI. The germline V and J ends were trimmed by 7 bases and 5 bases, with 17 bases remaining between them. The CDR3 DNA reads TGTGCCAGCACCCGAACCAGGGTAGGCGAGACCCAGTACTTC. This codes for CASTRTRVGETQYF.

This chain links TRBV6-6 with TRBJ1-3; no definite D call. Trimming removed 4 bases from V and 0 bases from J, with 10 bases in between. The germline V gene has CDR1 MNHNY and CDR2 SVGAGI (reference sequence). The CDR3 loop spans 15 amino acids. The CDR3 reads CASSLTGDSGNTIYF. The CDR3 bases are TGTGCCAGCAGTTTGACGGGTGACTCTGGAAACACCATATATTTT.

CDR3 sequence (DNA): TGTGCCAGCAGCCCTGTCGAGGGTGGCTACACCTTC. It codes for CASSPVEGGYTF. This sequence joins TRBV7-2 and TRBJ1-2, with no clear D. Trimming took 5 bases from V and 7 from J, leaving 11 bases between them. The CDR3 totals 12 residues. Per the germline V gene, CDR1 is SGHTA and CDR2 is FQGNSA.

The rearrangement links TRBV2 to TRBJ2-7, with 10 positions matching TRBD1. The CDR3 runs to 15 residues. Germline assignment: CDR1 SNHLY and CDR2 FYNNEI. With 7 bases clipped from V and 3 bases from J, the junction kept 9 bases outside the gene matches. CDR3: CASTGQGGIDYEQYF. The CDR3 DNA follows: TGTGCCAGCACTGGACAGGGGGGAATCGACTACGAGCAGTACTTC.

This clone was picked up one time. Here the CDR3 reads CASSESRTGSNEQFF. Written as DNA, the CDR3 is TGTGCCAGCAGTGAATCCCGGACAGGCTCTAATGAGCAGTTCTTC. This chain joins TRBV6-4 and TRBJ2-1; 7 positions match TRBD1. V shed 3 bases and J 7 bases; nucleotides not matched to a gene: 9. Germline V CDR1 and CDR2: MRHNA, SNTAGT. This CDR3 has 15 residues.

This clone came up once. The chain carries TRBV19 and TRBJ2-7; 9 bases align to TRBD1. The CDR3 extends over 13 amino acids. Per the germline V gene, CDR1 is LNHDA and CDR2 is SQIVND (reference sequence). With V trimmed by 7 bases and J by 3 bases, 4 bases remained unmatched. DNA of the CDR3: TGTGCCAGTACCGTGACAGGGGGCTACGAGCAGTACTTC. Translating gives CASTVTGGYEQYF.

This clone was detected only once. The chain carries TRBV2 and TRBJ1-5; D gene uncertain. V lost 4 bases and J 2 bases, leaving 12 bases between the germline ends. The CDR3 is 15 residues long. CDR1 and CDR2 (germline): SNHLY, FYNNEI. CDR3 nucleotides: TGTGCCAGCAGTGCGTCCCAAGAGGGCAATCAGCCCCAGCATTTT. Its translation: CASSASQEGNQPQHF.